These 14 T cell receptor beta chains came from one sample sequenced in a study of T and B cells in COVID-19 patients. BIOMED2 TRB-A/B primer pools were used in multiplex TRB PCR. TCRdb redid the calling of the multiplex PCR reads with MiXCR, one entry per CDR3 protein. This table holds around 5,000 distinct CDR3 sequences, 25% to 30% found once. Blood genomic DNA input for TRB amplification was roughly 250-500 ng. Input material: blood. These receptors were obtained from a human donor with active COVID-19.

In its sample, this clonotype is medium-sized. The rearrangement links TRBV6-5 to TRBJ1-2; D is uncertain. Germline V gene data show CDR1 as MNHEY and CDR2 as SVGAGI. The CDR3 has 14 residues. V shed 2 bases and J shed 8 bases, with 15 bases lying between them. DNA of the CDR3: TGTGCCAGCAGTTACCGACCGGGGTCGGAGGGCTACACCTTC. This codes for CASSYRPGSEGYTF.

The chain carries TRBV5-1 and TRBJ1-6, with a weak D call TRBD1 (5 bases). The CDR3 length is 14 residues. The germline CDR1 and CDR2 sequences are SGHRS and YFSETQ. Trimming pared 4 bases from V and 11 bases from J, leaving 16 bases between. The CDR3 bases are TGCGCCAGCAGCGCTTATGAGGGGATTCCACCCCTCCACTTT. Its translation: CASSAYEGIPPLHF.

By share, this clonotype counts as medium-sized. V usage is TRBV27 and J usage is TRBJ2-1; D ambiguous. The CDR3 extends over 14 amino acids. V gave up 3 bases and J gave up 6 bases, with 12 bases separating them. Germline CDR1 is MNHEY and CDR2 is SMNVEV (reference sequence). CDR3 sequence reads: CASSFFPSSNEQFF. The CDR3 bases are TGTGCCAGCAGTTTCTTTCCCTCTAGCAATGAGCAGTTCTTC.

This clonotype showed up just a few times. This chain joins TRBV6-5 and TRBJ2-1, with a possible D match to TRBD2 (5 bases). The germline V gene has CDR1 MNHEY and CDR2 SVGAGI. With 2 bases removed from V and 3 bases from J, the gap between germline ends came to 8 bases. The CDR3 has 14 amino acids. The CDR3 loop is CASSYGSVYNEQFF. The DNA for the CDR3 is TGTGCCAGCAGTTACGGTAGCGTCTACAATGAGCAGTTCTTC.

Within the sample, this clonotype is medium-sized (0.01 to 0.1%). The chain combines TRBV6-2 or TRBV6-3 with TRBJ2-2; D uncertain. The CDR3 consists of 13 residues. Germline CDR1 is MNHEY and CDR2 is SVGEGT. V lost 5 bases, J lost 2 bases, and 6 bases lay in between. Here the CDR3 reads CASSPLNTGELFF. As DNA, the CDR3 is TGTGCCAGCAGTCCCCTCAACACCGGGGAGCTGTTTTTT.

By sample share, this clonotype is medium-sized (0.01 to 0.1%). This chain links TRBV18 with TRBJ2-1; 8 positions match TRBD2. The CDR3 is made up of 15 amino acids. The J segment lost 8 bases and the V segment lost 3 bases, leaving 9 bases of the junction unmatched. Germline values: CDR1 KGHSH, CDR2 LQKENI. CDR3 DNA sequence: TGTGCCAGCTCACCTGCGGATCGGGGGGGACATGAGCAGTTCTTC. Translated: CASSPADRGGHEQFF.

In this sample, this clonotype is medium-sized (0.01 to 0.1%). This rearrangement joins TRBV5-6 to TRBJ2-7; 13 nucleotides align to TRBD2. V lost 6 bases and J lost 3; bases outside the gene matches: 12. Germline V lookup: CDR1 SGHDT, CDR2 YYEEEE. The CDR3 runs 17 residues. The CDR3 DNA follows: TGTGCCAGCACCTCACTAGCGGGAGGGCCGAAAATCTACGAGCAGTACTTC. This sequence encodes CASTSLAGGPKIYEQYF.

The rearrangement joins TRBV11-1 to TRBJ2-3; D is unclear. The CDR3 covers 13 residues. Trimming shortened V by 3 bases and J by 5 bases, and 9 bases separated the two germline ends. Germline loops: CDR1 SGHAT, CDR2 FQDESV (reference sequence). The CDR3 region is CASSLTRLDTQYF. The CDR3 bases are TGTGCCAGCAGCTTGACACGGCTAGATACGCAGTATTTT.

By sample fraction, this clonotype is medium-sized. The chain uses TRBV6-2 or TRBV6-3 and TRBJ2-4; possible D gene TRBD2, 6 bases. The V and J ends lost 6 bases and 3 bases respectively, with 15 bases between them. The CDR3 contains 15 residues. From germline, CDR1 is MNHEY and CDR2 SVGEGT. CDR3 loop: CASSLPYGGKNIQYF. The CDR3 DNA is TGTGCCAGCAGCCTACCTTACGGGGGCAAAAACATTCAGTACTTC.

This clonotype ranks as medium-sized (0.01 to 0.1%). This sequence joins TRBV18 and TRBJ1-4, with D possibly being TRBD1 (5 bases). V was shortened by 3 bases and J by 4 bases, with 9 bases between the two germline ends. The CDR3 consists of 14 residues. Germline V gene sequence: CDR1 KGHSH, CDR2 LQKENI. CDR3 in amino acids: CASSPIDSNEKLFF. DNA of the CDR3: TGTGCCAGCTCACCGATTGACAGTAATGAAAAACTGTTTTTT.

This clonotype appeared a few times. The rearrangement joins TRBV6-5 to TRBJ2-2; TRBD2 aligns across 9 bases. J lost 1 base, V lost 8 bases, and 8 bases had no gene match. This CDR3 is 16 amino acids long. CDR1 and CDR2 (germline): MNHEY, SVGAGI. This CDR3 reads CASLRSGGQNTGELFF. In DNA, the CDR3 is TGTGCCAGCCTGAGGAGCGGGGGGCAGAACACCGGGGAGCTGTTTTTT.

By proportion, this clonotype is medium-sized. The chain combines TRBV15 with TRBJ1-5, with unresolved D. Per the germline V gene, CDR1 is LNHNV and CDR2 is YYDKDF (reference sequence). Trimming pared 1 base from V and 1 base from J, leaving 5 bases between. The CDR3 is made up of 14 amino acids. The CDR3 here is CATSRVNSNQPQHF. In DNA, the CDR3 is TGTGCCACCAGCAGAGTGAACAGCAATCAGCCCCAGCATTTT.

CDR3 protein: CASSQVGDRTDTQYF. The DNA for the CDR3 is TGCGCCAGCAGCCAGGTGGGGGACCGCACAGATACGCAGTATTTT. The chain links TRBV4-1 to TRBJ2-3; either TRBD1 or TRBD2 may supply D (5 bases each). The length of the CDR3 is 15 residues. Germline V gene data show CDR1 as MGHRA and CDR2 as YSYEKL. V dropped 3 bases and J dropped 1 base, with 11 bases sitting between them.

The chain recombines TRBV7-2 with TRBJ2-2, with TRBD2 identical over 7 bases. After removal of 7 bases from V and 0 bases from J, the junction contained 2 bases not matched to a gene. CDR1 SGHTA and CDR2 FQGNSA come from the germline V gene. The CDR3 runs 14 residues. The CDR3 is CASIGLANTGELFF. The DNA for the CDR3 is TGTGCCAGCATCGGACTAGCGAACACCGGGGAGCTGTTTTTT.